This T cell receptor (beta chain) emerged from a study of early T cells in non-severe SARS-CoV-2 infection. Germline CDR1 reads SGHTA; CDR2 reads FQGNSA. The CDR3 is 14 residues long. The V and J ends lost 5 bases and 2 bases respectively, with 12 bases between them. MiXCR, applied by TCRdb to the 5' RACE reads, yields one record per CDR3 protein. The sample shows around 52,000 distinct CDR3 sequences, 6.2% of them seen only once. The table lists this clonotype with a few counts. The receptor was derived from an adult who was a healthcare worker with PCR-confirmed SARS-CoV-2 infection or an uninfected control (not recorded which). J is TRBJ1-2 and V is TRBV7-2; tentatively, D is TRBD1 (6 bases). Material: whole blood. The CDR3 region has the DNA TGTGCCAGCAGCCCAAGCACAGGGAACTATGGCTACACCTTC. This gives the protein CASSPSTGNYGYTF.